What follows are 11 T cell receptor beta chains derived from one specimen sequenced in a study of regulatory T cells in long-lasting Graves disease (dated by TCRdb to 2020 to 2022). Reading the label with the study, this specimen's time point is: newly diagnosed GD, antithyroid drugs for less than 3 months. For both TCR sequencing and RNA sequencing, RNA was extracted from PBMCs using TRIzol. To prepare the library, multiplex PCR was applied. Sequencing was performed on an Illumina HiSeq 4000. To build TCR beta libraries, CDR3 regions were amplified by Arm-PCR using iRepertoire HTBI primers. Clones were called with MiXCR by TCRdb after fastp trimmed the public reads at Q25, and only in-frame beta chains were retained. Identical CDR3 protein sequences are pooled into one entry, listed with their most common genes and DNA. Across this sample there are 450,000 to 700,000 distinct CDR3 sequences, with approximately 15% seen only once. Roughly a tenth of the sample goes to the ten largest clones.

The same sample was also used in a study of T cells in Graves' hyperthyroidism and ophthalmopathy.

The sequencing used peripheral blood mononuclear cells (PBMCs), collected at new diagnosis, from a patient treated with antithyroid drugs. These receptors were obtained from a man under 40 with Graves disease. Donor details come from another sample of the same person, matched by shared clones.

This clonotype came up a few times. The junction and the germline gene differ at one end; a read error may be behind it. The rearrangement links TRBV7-9 to TRBJ2-3; TRBD2 agrees at 9 bases. From germline, CDR1 is SEHNR and CDR2 FQNEAQ (reference sequence). The CDR3 spans 13 residues. The DNA for the CDR3 is TGTGCCAGCAACTTAGCGGGGGCAGATACGCAGTATTTT. This encodes CASNLAGADTQYF.

This clonotype showed up many times. The V call is TRBV28, the J call TRBJ2-2; 12 bases fit TRBD1. Trimming cost V 6 bases and J 4 bases; bases outside gene matches: 3. The CDR3 is 15 amino acids. CDR1 is MDHEN, CDR2 SYDVKM, per germline. This CDR3 reads CASSRDRGRTGELFF. CDR3 nucleotide sequence: TGTGCCAGCAGCCGGGACAGGGGGCGCACCGGGGAGCTGTTTTTT.

This clonotype appeared many times. The V and J genes are TRBV2 and TRBJ2-7; tentatively, D is TRBD2 (6 bases). The germline V gene has CDR1 SNHLY and CDR2 FYNNEI. The germline V and J ends were trimmed by 5 bases and 2 bases, with 19 bases remaining between them. The CDR3 is 16 amino acids. CDR3 in DNA: TGTGCCAGCAGTTCGCCGGGACTTACATCTCCCTACGAGCAGTACTTC. Protein product: CASSSPGLTSPYEQYF.

At least ten counts were recorded for this clonotype. The chain couples TRBV5-4 to TRBJ2-1; TRBD2 matches at 7 bases. Germline lookup yields CDR1 SGHNT and CDR2 YYREEE (reference sequence). CDR3 length: 12 residues. Losses at the gene ends were 4 bases for V and 15 bases for J; bases not matched to a gene: 10. The CDR3 loop is CASSPLPGLTFF. The DNA of the CDR3 is TGTGCCAGCAGCCCTCTACCGGGACTAACGTTCTTC.

The genes are TRBV29-1 and TRBJ2-1; D might be TRBD2 (6 bases). This CDR3 spans 15 amino acids. Trimming took off 1 base at V and 0 bases at J, with 10 bases between the two ends. Germline V lookup: CDR1 SQVTM, CDR2 ANQGSEA. CDR3 bases: TGCAGCGTTGAAGGGTTGGGAGGCTCCTACAATGAGCAGTTCTTC. Amino acid sequence: CSVEGLGGSYNEQFF.

J is TRBJ2-7 and V is TRBV7-2; D might be TRBD1 or TRBD2, each matching 5 bases. Germline V lookup: CDR1 SGHTA, CDR2 FQGNSA. This CDR3 is built from 19 residues. V was cut by 0 bases and J by 0 bases, with 21 bases left in between. The CDR3 DNA sequence: TGTGCCAGCAGCTTAGCGAGGTTCCTAGCTGGGGCGGGCTCCTACGAGCAGTACTTC. This sequence encodes CASSLARFLAGAGSYEQYF.

This clonotype came up many times. V usage is TRBV15 and J usage is TRBJ2-7, with 7 positions matching TRBD1. Germline V lookup: CDR1 LNHNV, CDR2 YYDKDF (reference sequence). The CDR3 length is 15 residues. After removal of 2 bases from V and 5 bases from J, the junction contained 9 bases not matched to a gene. Written as DNA, the CDR3 is TGTGCCACCAGCAGAATCGCCGACAGGGCCAACGAGCAGTACTTC. Encoded protein: CATSRIADRANEQYF.

This clonotype was found many times. The chain has TRBV9 and TRBJ2-7; D uncertain. Germline CDR1 is SGDLS and CDR2 is YYNGEE. V lost 0 bases to trimming and J lost 3 bases, with 7 bases between them. This CDR3 is built from 13 residues. This CDR3 is CASSVGHHYEQYF. DNA of the CDR3: TGTGCCAGCAGCGTAGGACATCACTACGAGCAGTACTTC.

Ten or more counts support this clonotype. The V gene is TRBV30, the J gene TRBJ2-3; 7 bases map to TRBD1. Germline loops: CDR1 GTSNPN, CDR2 SVGIG (reference sequence). The CDR3 sequence is 12 residues long. V shed 0 bases, J shed 6 bases, and the junction held 0 bases outside the gene matches. Here the CDR3 reads CAWSVQGDTQYF. DNA of the CDR3: TGTGCCTGGAGTGTACAGGGGGATACGCAGTATTTT.

This clonotype was found many times. This chain connects TRBV2 to TRBJ1-4; the match to TRBD1 covers 8 bases. Germline lookup yields CDR1 SNHLY and CDR2 FYNNEI. CDR3 size: 13 residues. V was pared by 8 bases and J by 8 bases, with 7 bases of the junction left unmatched. DNA for the CDR3: TGTGCCAGCTTGGGACAGGCGGGAGAAAAACTGTTTTTT. Translated, it gives CASLGQAGEKLFF. Combining the CDR3 with reference TRBV2 and TRBJ1-4 gives the whole variable domain EPEVTQTPSHQVTQMGQEVILRCVPISNHLYFYWYRQILGQKVEFLVSFYNNEISEKSEIFDDQFSVERPDGSNFTLKIRSTKLEDSAMYFCASLGQAGEKLFFGSGTQLSVL.

This clonotype was counted a few times. This chain connects TRBV24-1 to TRBJ1-3; D possibly corresponds to TRBD1 (5 bases). V lost 4 bases, J lost 0 bases, and 9 bases lay in between. Germline loops: CDR1 KGHDR, CDR2 SFDVKD. CDR3 length equals 15 residues. The CDR3 loop is CATSDRQSSGNTIYF. In DNA form, the CDR3 reads TGTGCCACCAGTGACAGACAGAGCTCTGGAAACACCATATATTTT.